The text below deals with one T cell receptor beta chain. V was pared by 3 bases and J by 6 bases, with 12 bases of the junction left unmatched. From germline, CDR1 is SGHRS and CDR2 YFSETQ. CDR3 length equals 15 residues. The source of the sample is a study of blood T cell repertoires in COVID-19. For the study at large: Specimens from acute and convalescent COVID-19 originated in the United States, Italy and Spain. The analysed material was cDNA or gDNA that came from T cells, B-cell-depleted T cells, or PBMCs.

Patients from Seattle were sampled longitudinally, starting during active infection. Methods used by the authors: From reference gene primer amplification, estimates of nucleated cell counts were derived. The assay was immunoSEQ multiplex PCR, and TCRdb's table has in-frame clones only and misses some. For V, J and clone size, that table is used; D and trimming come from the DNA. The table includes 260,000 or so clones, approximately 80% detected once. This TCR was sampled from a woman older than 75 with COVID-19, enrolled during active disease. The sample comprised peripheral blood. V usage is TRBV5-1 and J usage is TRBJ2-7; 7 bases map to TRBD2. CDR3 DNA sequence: TGCGCCAGCAGCTCGGACGGCGGGGGTTACGTCGAGCAGTACTTC. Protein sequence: CASSSDGGGYVEQYF.